The rows below give T cell receptor beta chains drawn from one sample of a study of T cells in localized non-small cell lung cancer. Libraries were prepared by immunoSEQ multiplex PCR; TCRdb keeps only in-frame clonotypes and omits some of them. The sample lists 1,000 to 1,500 clones; 35% to 40% were seen once. This material consisted of normal lung tissue next to the tumor, taken before any cancer treatment. Every receptor here comes from a woman aged 40-69 years with stage I lung adenocarcinoma. The CDR3 runs from the conserved cysteine through the conserved F or W. The D gene is left open where the match is weak. Rows give clone size only sometimes, using once, few, many, or a class for an expanded clone.

CDR3 protein	CDR3 DNA	clone size	D gene	CDR3 length	V gene	J gene
CSVGGQGDIQYF	TGCAGCGTTGGGGGACAGGGTGACATTCAGTACTTC	-	TRBD1	12	TRBV29-1	TRBJ2-4
CASSQVPGQGCKDF	TGTGCCAGTAGCCAGGTCCCGGGACAGGGTTGTAAGGACTTC	-	TRBD1	14	TRBV19	TRBJ2-4
CASSELGNSYEQYF	TGTGCCAGCAGTGAGCTAGGTAACTCCTACGAGCAGTACTTC	-	-	14	TRBV6-8	TRBJ2-7
CASSEALPGANVLTF	TGTGCCAGCAGTGAAGCTTTACCTGGGGCCAACGTCCTGACTTTC	few	-	15	TRBV9	TRBJ2-6
CASSPQGDSGNTIYF	TGTGCCAGCTCACCACAAGGAGACTCTGGAAACACCATATATTTT	once	-	15	TRBV18	TRBJ1-3
CACMAGGSTDTQYF	TGTGCCTGTATGGCGGGGGGGAGCACAGATACGCAGTATTTT	-	TRBD2	14	TRBV19	TRBJ2-3
CASSISEGTGANVLTF	TGTGCCAGTAGTATTTCCGAGGGGACTGGGGCCAACGTCCTGACTTTC	-	-	16	TRBV19	TRBJ2-6
CASSPQGVNEQFF	TGTGCCAGCAGTCCCCAGGGGGTCAATGAGCAGTTCTTC	-	TRBD1	13	TRBV28	TRBJ2-1
CASSRPTRGVVNTEAFF	TGTGCCAGCAGCCGCCCTACCCGTGGGGTGGTTAACACTGAAGCTTTCTTT	few	-	17	TRBV6-8	TRBJ1-1
CASNPGVQWPQHF	TGTGCCAGCAATCCCGGGGTCCAATGGCCCCAGCATTTT	few	-	13	TRBV6-7	TRBJ1-5
CASSLTGGKDTQYF	TGTGCCAGCAGCTTAACGGGCGGCAAAGATACGCAGTATTTT	medium-sized	-	14	TRBV7-4	TRBJ2-3
CASSRAGTSARHTQYF	TGTGCCAGCAGCAGAGCCGGGACTAGCGCTCGACATACGCAGTATTTT	once	TRBD2	16	TRBV14	TRBJ2-3
CASSDPRTGKNIQYF	TGCGCCAGCAGTGACCCGCGGACAGGCAAAAACATTCAGTACTTC	once	TRBD1	15	TRBV10-2	TRBJ2-4
CASSLGIAEGYEQYF	TGTGCCAGCAGCTTAGGGATAGCCGAGGGATACGAGCAGTACTTC	hyperexpanded	-	15	TRBV11-3	TRBJ2-7
CASSPGLLTDTQYF	TGTGCCAGCAGCCCGGGGCTTTTAACAGATACGCAGTATTTT	-	-	14	TRBV9	TRBJ2-3
CASSFRYEKQHF	TGTGCCAGCAGTTTCAGGTACGAAAAACAGCATTTT	few	-	12	TRBV28	TRBJ1-5
CASSSSGLPYEQYF	TGTGCCAGCAGTTCCTCTGGACTGCCCTACGAGCAGTACTTC	few	-	14	TRBV6-8	TRBJ2-7
CASSPPGGREGSAFF	TGTGCCAGCTCACCACCGGGAGGCAGGGAAGGGTCGGCTTTCTTT	-	-	15	TRBV18	TRBJ1-1
CASSLPGLAIEQYF	TGTGCCAGCAGTTTACCGGGACTAGCAATCGAGCAGTACTTC	few	TRBD2	14	TRBV6-8	TRBJ2-7
CASSSPARGKHEQYF	TGTGCCAGCAGTTCCCCTGCCCGAGGAAAGCACGAGCAGTACTTC	few	-	15	TRBV28	TRBJ2-7
CATTGQGNQPQHF	TGTGCCACTACCGGACAGGGGAATCAGCCCCAGCATTTT	-	TRBD1	13	TRBV19	TRBJ1-5
CASNQGGANYGYTF	TGTGCCAGTAACCAAGGTGGGGCTAACTATGGCTACACCTTC	-	-	14	TRBV19	TRBJ1-2
CASSYGGGNADTQYF	TGTGCCAGCAGTTATGGCGGAGGGAACGCAGATACGCAGTATTTT	few	-	15	TRBV6-8	TRBJ2-3
CASSLGQRNTEAFF	TGTGCCAGCAGCTTAGGTCAAAGGAACACTGAAGCTTTCTTT	medium-sized	-	14	TRBV11-3	TRBJ1-1
CASSYTSGSDTQYF	TGTGCCAGCAGTTACACTAGCGGTTCAGATACGCAGTATTTT	medium-sized	TRBD2	14	TRBV6-8	TRBJ2-3
CASAHWGRTEAFF	TGTGCTAGTGCCCACTGGGGGAGGACTGAAGCTTTCTTT	-	-	13	TRBV12-5	TRBJ1-1
CASSPIQAMNTEAFF	TGTGCCAGCTCACCCATCCAGGCAATGAACACTGAAGCTTTCTTT	-	-	15	TRBV18	TRBJ1-1
CASSRGQNTEAFF	TGTGCCAGCAGCCGAGGACAGAACACTGAAGCTTTCTTT	medium-sized	-	13	TRBV6-8	TRBJ1-1
CASSSTGTGAQPQHF	TGTGCCAGCAGTTCCACCGGGACAGGGGCTCAGCCCCAGCATTTT	-	TRBD1	15	TRBV28	TRBJ1-5
CAWSVLDRNQPQHF	TGTGCCTGGAGTGTACTGGACAGGAATCAGCCCCAGCATTTT	-	TRBD1	14	TRBV30	TRBJ1-5
CSVANSPYEQYF	TGCAGCGTTGCCAACAGCCCCTACGAGCAGTACTTC	-	-	12	TRBV29-1	TRBJ2-7
CASSSRSYSNQPQHF	TGTGCCAGCAGCTCGAGATCGTATAGCAATCAGCCCCAGCATTTT	medium-sized	-	15	TRBV11-3	TRBJ1-5
CASSPGTGGSYEQYF	TGTGCCAGCAGCCCCGGGACAGGGGGCTCCTACGAGCAGTACTTC	-	TRBD1	15	TRBV6-8	TRBJ2-7
CASSPRSNTGELFF	TGTGCCAGTAGTCCCCGATCGAACACCGGGGAGCTGTTTTTT	-	-	14	TRBV19	TRBJ2-2
CASSRGAWSTEAFF	TGTGCCAGTAGTAGGGGGGCTTGGAGCACTGAAGCTTTCTTT	-	-	14	TRBV19	TRBJ1-1
CASSDSMGGGSADTQYF	TGTGCCAGCAGTGACTCGATGGGGGGAGGGAGCGCAGATACGCAGTATTTT	few	TRBD2	17	TRBV6-8	TRBJ2-3
CASSLAQWGTEAFF	TGTGCCAGCAGCCTCGCACAGTGGGGGACTGAAGCTTTCTTT	-	-	14	TRBV9	TRBJ1-1
CATRAASGSSEQYF	TGTGCCACCCGGGCTGCTAGCGGGAGTTCCGAGCAGTACTTC	-	TRBD2	14	TRBV19	TRBJ2-7
CASSPPWGQGTNEQFF	TGTGCCAGCTCACCACCGTGGGGACAGGGGACCAATGAGCAGTTCTTC	-	TRBD1	16	TRBV18	TRBJ2-1
CAWSTGLAGGPGTDTQYF	TGTGCCTGGAGTACCGGACTAGCGGGGGGGCCAGGCACAGATACGCAGTATTTT	-	TRBD2	18	TRBV30	TRBJ2-3
CASSLGQGGDEKLFF	TGCGCCAGCAGCTTGGGACAGGGGGGAGATGAAAAACTGTTTTTT	-	TRBD1	15	TRBV5-1	TRBJ1-4
CASGGSGNTIYF	TGTGCCAGCGGGGGTTCTGGAAACACCATATATTTT	-	-	12	TRBV14	TRBJ1-3
CSVEDKLTGNEQFF	TGCAGCGTTGAAGATAAACTAACGGGGAATGAGCAGTTCTTC	few	-	14	TRBV29-1	TRBJ2-1
CASSGDSSGANVLTF	TGTGCCAGCAGTGGGGACAGCTCTGGGGCCAACGTCCTGACTTTC	-	TRBD1	15	TRBV6-9	TRBJ2-6
CASSTARGTSYGYTF	TGTGCCAGCAGTACGGCCAGGGGGACGTCCTATGGCTACACCTTC	-	TRBD1	15	TRBV28	TRBJ1-2
CASSLEGGVYNEQFF	TGTGCCAGCAGCTTAGAGGGGGGCGTCTACAATGAGCAGTTCTTC	-	-	15	TRBV11-3	TRBJ2-1
CASSRGQGASNEQFF	TGTGCCAGCAGCCGTGGACAGGGGGCATCCAATGAGCAGTTCTTC	few	TRBD1	15	TRBV6-8	TRBJ2-1
CASSPYGRVHEQYF	TGTGCCAGCAGTCCGTATGGGAGGGTCCACGAGCAGTACTTC	large	TRBD2	14	TRBV11-3	TRBJ2-7
CSVMTEMGNTEAFF	TGCAGCGTTATGACCGAGATGGGGAACACTGAAGCTTTCTTT	-	-	14	TRBV29-1	TRBJ1-1
CASSRTVDQPQHF	TGTGCCAGCAGTCGGACGGTCGATCAGCCCCAGCATTTT	large	-	13	TRBV6-8	TRBJ1-5
CASRASFPQETQYF	TGTGCCAGCAGAGCTAGTTTTCCACAAGAGACCCAGTACTTC	-	-	14	TRBV28	TRBJ2-5
CSVATGVYGYTF	TGCAGCGTTGCCACAGGGGTCTATGGCTACACCTTC	few	TRBD1	12	TRBV29-1	TRBJ1-2
CASSYSNRGRTEAFF	TGTGCCAGCAGTTACTCAAACAGGGGGCGGACTGAAGCTTTCTTT	few	TRBD1	15	TRBV6-8	TRBJ1-1
CASRSQGISNQPQHF	TGTGCCAGTAGGAGTCAAGGGATCAGCAATCAGCCCCAGCATTTT	-	-	15	TRBV19	TRBJ1-5
CASSNGYQETQYF	TGTGCCAGCAGCAATGGGTACCAAGAGACCCAGTACTTC	medium-sized	-	13	TRBV6-8	TRBJ2-5
CASSVGTVTNEKLFF	TGTGCCAGCAGCGTAGGGACGGTTACTAATGAAAAACTGTTTTTT	large	-	15	TRBV9	TRBJ1-4
CASSGVGEKLFF	TGTGCCAGCAGTGGGGTGGGGGAAAAACTGTTTTTT	-	-	12	TRBV2	TRBJ1-4
CASSIDKQQSEQYF	TGTGCCAGTAGTATAGATAAGCAACAGAGTGAGCAGTACTTC	-	-	14	TRBV19	TRBJ2-7
CASIPGRTTGGYTF	TGTGCCAGCATTCCGGGGCGTACTACGGGGGGCTACACCTTC	few	-	14	TRBV2	TRBJ1-2